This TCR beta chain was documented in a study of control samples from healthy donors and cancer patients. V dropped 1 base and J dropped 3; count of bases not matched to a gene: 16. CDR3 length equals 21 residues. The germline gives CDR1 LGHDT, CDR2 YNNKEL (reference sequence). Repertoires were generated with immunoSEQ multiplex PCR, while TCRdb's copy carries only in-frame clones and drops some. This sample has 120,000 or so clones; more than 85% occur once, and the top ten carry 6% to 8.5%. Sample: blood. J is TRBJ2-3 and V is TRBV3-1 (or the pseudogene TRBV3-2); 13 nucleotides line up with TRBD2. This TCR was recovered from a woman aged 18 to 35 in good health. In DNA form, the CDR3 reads TGTGCCAGCAGCCAAGTAGCGGGACTAGCGGGACCGGAGGATTGGACAGATACGCAGTATTTT. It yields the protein CASSQVAGLAGPEDWTDTQYF.